This section outlines one TCR beta chain sequence together with its context. This clone was counted a few times. Its cognate antigen has yet to be identified. Within one base of it there is no much larger clone, and no base qualities were kept. The junction carries 26 bases between V and J, which are trimmed by 4 bases and 7 bases respectively. The CDR3 sequence holds 17 residues, the cysteine and phenylalanine included. The read is trimmed to its CDR3 DNA, 51 bases read in frame from base 1. Sequences SGHRS (CDR1) and YFSETQ (CDR2) are obtained from the germline V gene. The High Capacity cDNA Reverse Transcription Kit was used to reverse transcribe all of the isolated RNA, meaning that expressed TCRB transcripts were what got sequenced. Naive, central memory and regulatory T cell samples underwent deep immunoSEQ sequencing, averaging approximately 3.5 million total reads per sample. Sorted cells were lysed in RLT buffer, and RNA was extracted using DNase-treated RNeasy Micro or Mini kits according to cell number. Each cell subset was processed separately to prevent cross-contamination, with patient and healthy donor samples processed together. The immunoSEQ multiplex PCR was used to amplify TCRB sequences from cDNA, generating 87-bp fragments that spanned the CDR3 region. Sequencing of the amplicons was performed on the Illumina HiSeq platform. The source study handled its data this way. PCR bias was computationally corrected using synthetic template baselines, reads within Hamming distance 2 were collapsed, and singletons that could not be merged were discarded. Reads were aligned against IMGT to assign V, D and J genes, CDR3 length and insertions or deletions at six rearrangement sites. Within each subset, clonotype counts were normalized to sorted cell number, after which true diversity and Gini coefficients were computed with the tcR R package. The overlap coefficient, calculated on TCRB nucleotide sequences, was used to quantify repertoire sharing. As a proxy for the pre-selection repertoire, out-of-frame TCRB sequences from naive cells were analyzed. Not all clones reach the TCRdb copy of this immuneACCESS table, which keeps in-frame sequences only. Checked studies attribute under half of the gap to unresolved V genes and leave the rest unexplained. V, J and clone size were drawn from that table, and D and trimming were deduced from the DNA. The sample table contains hundreds of thousands of clones; only one count was recorded for roughly 14% of them. The leading ten clones occupy more than 0.02% of the sample.

A single peripheral blood draw of about 116 mL on average was collected from each donor into heparinised tubes. A BD FACSAria II was used to sort naive, central memory, regulatory and stem cell-like memory CD4+ T cells with a panel that included CD45RO, CCR7, CD25, CD127, CD95 and CD27. Every sorted population had a purity above 98%. PBMCs were isolated right away by Lymphoprep density gradient centrifugation and were stained directly, without culture. To minimize batch effects, samples were stained and sorted in pairs, one healthy donor with one patient per experiment. The data originate from a study of beta chain features in type 1 diabetes (dated by TCRdb to the late 2010s). Regarding the study in general: Patients and healthy donors did not differ in mean age, gender distribution, total cell number or subset yield. The study compared TCRB repertoires of sorted circulating CD4+ T cell subsets between recently diagnosed type 1 diabetes patients and matched healthy donors. Naive and central memory subsets were obtained from all 30 or so donors, but regulatory and stem cell-like memory subsets were isolated from only 8 patients and roughly 8 healthy donors. A total of roughly 100 million sorted cells were examined across all samples, and RNA yield correlated strongly with the number of cells per subset. Overall results and qualifications from the work: HLA sub-analyses involved small numbers of individuals, so any influence of HLA type on TCRB rearrangement remained unresolved. Shorter templates might have been favored by PCR, but patient and control samples were amplified and corrected together, so both groups would have been affected equally by any skew. The naive, central memory and regulatory TCRB repertoires appeared to resemble one another more closely among patients than among healthy donors. Because cDNA was sequenced instead of genomic DNA, activated cells with high expression could be over-represented, although the groups did not differ in activation or CD3 levels. At VDJ recombination sites, type 1 diabetes patients had fewer insertions and more deleted nucleotides, which implies abnormalities in thymic rearrangement. In all four CD4+ subsets, TCRB CDR3 length was moderately but significantly shorter in type 1 diabetes patients.

The sequenced material came from naive CD4+ T cells from blood. Interpreted using the paper, the cell subset or site label stands for: true naive CD4+ T cells. The source of this sequence is a woman aged 35 to 49 in good health. This sequence uses TRBV5-1 and TRBJ1-2, with TRBD1 as a weak D call on 5 bases. The CDR3 in this case is CASSPSWNGGTSGGYTF. The nucleotide sequence reads TGCGCCAGCAGCCCGAGTTGGAACGGGGGGACCTCGGGTGGCTACACCTTC.